These 12 T cell receptor beta chains were sequenced from one sample in a study of T cells in Graves' hyperthyroidism and ophthalmopathy. RNA transcripts provided the source from which TCR beta CDR3 regions were amplified. HTBI primers were the set used in a first-round RT-PCR of the TCR CDR3. TCRdb re-called the multiplex PCR reads with MiXCR, one entry per CDR3 protein. The table records about 480,000 distinct CDR3 sequences, over 13% of them present only once. Sequencing was done on a sample of blood. These receptors came from a woman in her late teens or twenties with Graves' hyperthyroidism.

This clonotype was detected ten times or more. The chain combines TRBV14 with TRBJ1-1; TRBD1 might be the D (6 bases). Trimming cost V 4 bases and J 9 bases, with 15 bases left between them. CDR1 SGHDN and CDR2 FVKESK come from the germline V gene. The CDR3 runs 13 residues. CDR3 bases: TGTGCCAGCAGCCCCCAGGGAACAGGGAAAGCTTTCTTT. This encodes CASSPQGTGKAFF. Complete variable domain (other parts from reference TRBV14 and TRBJ1-1): EAGVTQFPSHSVIEKGQTVTLRCDPISGHDNLYWYRRVMGKEIKFLLHFVKESKQDESGMPNNRFLAERTGGTYSTLKVQPAELEDSGVYFCASSPQGTGKAFFGQGTRLTVV.

CDR3 DNA: TGTGCCAGTAGCCCATTTCGGACTAGCGGTACCTACGAGCAGTACGTC. This translates into CASSPFRTSGTYEQYV. The chain recombines TRBV19 with TRBJ2-7; TRBD2 matches 10 bases. V dropped 6 bases and J dropped 2; count of bases not matched to a gene: 10. CDR1 and CDR2 (germline): LNHDA, SQIVND (reference sequence). The CDR3 has 16 residues.

The chain employs TRBV9 and TRBJ2-1, with D unclear. Germline assignment: CDR1 SGDLS and CDR2 YYNGEE. The V and J ends lost 0 bases and 0 bases respectively, with 13 bases between them. The CDR3 runs 17 residues. CDR3 bases: TGTGCCAGCAGCGTAGGCCCCGCGGAGAGCTCCTACAATGAGCAGTTCTTC. Translating gives CASSVGPAESSYNEQFF.

The rearrangement uses TRBV18 and TRBJ1-2, with 11 bases matching TRBD1. There are 15 residues in the CDR3. The V and J ends lost 3 bases and 8 bases, in that order; junction bases with no gene match: 8. Germline-derived CDR1 and CDR2 are KGHSH and LQKENI. The CDR3 is CASSPGDRGSRGYTF. Written as DNA, the CDR3 is TGTGCCAGCTCACCCGGGGACAGGGGGAGCCGAGGCTACACCTTC.

The table lists this clonotype with many counts. The V gene is TRBV7-3, the J gene TRBJ2-3; 13 positions match TRBD2. Germline CDR1 is SGHTA and CDR2 is FQGTGA. Unmatched junction bases numbered 6, after V lost 5 bases and J lost 4 bases. The CDR3 totals 16 residues. CDR3 sequence: CASSPGLAGAADTQYF. CDR3 DNA: TGTGCCAGCAGCCCCGGACTAGCGGGAGCGGCAGATACGCAGTATTTT.

Only a few counts were recorded for this clonotype. V and J are TRBV9 and TRBJ2-3; D is unclear. The CDR3 extends over 13 amino acids. The germline CDR1 and CDR2 sequences are SGDLS and YYNGEE. The ends were cut back, 6 bases at V and 2 bases at J, with 10 bases in the middle. The CDR3 DNA is TGTGCCAGCAACGTGGGAACCACAGATACGCAGTATTTT. Residues: CASNVGTTDTQYF.

This clonotype was detected many times. This sequence joins TRBV11-2 and TRBJ2-7; D is uncertain. Trimming pared 3 bases from V and 2 bases from J, leaving 17 bases between. Germline CDR1 and CDR2: SGHAT and FQNNGV. CDR3 length equals 16 residues. CDR3 bases: TGTGCCAGCAGCTTCCCCCCCCTGGACGGAACCTACGAGCAGTACTTC. Translation: CASSFPPLDGTYEQYF. The full variable domain, completed using reference TRBV11-2 and TRBJ2-7, is EAGVAQSPRYKIIEKRQSVAFWCNPISGHATLYWYQQILGQGPKLLIQFQNNGVVDDSQLPKDRFSAERLKGVDSTLKIQPAKLEDSAVYLCASSFPPLDGTYEQYFGPGTRLTVT.

On this clonotype: The CDR3 ends on some other residue instead of the conserved phenylalanine or tryptophan, so this is likely a read error. This chain uses TRBV7-8 with TRBJ1-3; no clear D. The CDR3 is 12 residues long. Germline values: CDR1 SGHVS, CDR2 FQNEAQ. V dropped 5 bases and J dropped 4 bases, with 6 bases sitting between them. The CDR3 region is CASSPPGNTIYS. For the CDR3, the DNA is TGTGCCAGCAGCCCCCCCGGAAACACCATATATTCT.

Remarks on this clonotype: Compared with germline, one end of the junction differs, possibly owing to a read error. The chain joins TRBV7-3 to TRBJ2-3, with 10 bases that match TRBD2. Germline V gene lookup returns CDR1 SGHTA and CDR2 FQGTGA. The length of the CDR3 is 17 residues. The CDR3 nucleotides read TGCGCCAGCAGCCAAGTGGGGACTAGCGTCTTCACAGATACGCAGTATTTT. Its protein product is CASSQVGTSVFTDTQYF.

The rearrangement uses TRBV6-1 and TRBJ2-1, with D hard to call. CDR1 is MNHNS and CDR2 is SASEGT in the germline V gene. The CDR3 contains 13 residues. V lost 7 bases and J lost 9, with 16 bases in between. CDR3 protein: CASTVTTVGEQFF. The CDR3, as DNA: TGTGCCAGCACTGTAACTACCGTCGGTGAGCAGTTCTTC.

Many counts were recorded for this clonotype. The chain uses TRBV15 and TRBJ2-1, with 14 positions matching TRBD2. CDR1 and CDR2 (germline): LNHNV, YYDKDF (reference sequence). J was trimmed by 0 bases and V by 8 bases; bases with no gene match: 0. The CDR3 extends over 15 amino acids. The CDR3 loop is CATGTSGSSYNEQFF. The CDR3 nucleotides are TGTGCCACCGGGACTAGCGGGAGCTCCTACAATGAGCAGTTCTTC.

This clonotype was seen at least ten times. The chain carries TRBV30 and TRBJ1-2, with a weak D call TRBD1 (5 bases). CDR1 is GTSNPN, CDR2 SVGIG, per germline (reference sequence). The CDR3 sequence is 11 residues long. The V end lost 4 bases, the J end lost 9 bases, and 12 bases lay between the germline ends. CDR3 sequence: CAWTLGGSYTF. The DNA of the CDR3 is TGTGCCTGGACCCTCGGGGGTAGCTACACCTTC.